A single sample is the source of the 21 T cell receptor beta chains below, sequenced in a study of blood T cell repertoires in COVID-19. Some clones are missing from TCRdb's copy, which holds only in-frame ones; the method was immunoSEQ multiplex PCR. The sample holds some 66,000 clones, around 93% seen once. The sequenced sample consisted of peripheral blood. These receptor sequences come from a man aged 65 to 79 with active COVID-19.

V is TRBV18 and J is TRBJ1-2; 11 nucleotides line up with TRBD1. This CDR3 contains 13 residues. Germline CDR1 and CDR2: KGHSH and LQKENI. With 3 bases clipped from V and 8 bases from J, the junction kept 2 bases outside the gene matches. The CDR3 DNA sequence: TGTGCCAGCTCACCCGGACAGGGGGCCGGCTACACCTTC. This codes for CASSPGQGAGYTF.

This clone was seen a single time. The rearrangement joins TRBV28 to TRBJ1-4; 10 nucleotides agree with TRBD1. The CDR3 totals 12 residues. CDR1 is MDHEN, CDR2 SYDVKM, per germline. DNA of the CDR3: TGTGCTGCGCGGACAGGGGGGGAAAAACTGTTTTTT. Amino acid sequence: CAARTGGEKLFF.

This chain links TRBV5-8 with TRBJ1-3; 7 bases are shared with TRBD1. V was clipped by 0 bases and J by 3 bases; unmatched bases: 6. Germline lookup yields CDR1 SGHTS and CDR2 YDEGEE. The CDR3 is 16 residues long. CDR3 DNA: TGTGCCAGCAGCTTGGACTTACAGGGGAATGGAAACACCATATATTTT. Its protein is CASSLDLQGNGNTIYF.

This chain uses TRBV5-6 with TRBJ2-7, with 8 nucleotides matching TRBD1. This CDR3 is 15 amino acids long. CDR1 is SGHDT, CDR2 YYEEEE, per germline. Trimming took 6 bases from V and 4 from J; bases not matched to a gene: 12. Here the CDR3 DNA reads TGTGCCAGCACCCAGTCCGGGACAGGACTATACGAGCAGTACGTC. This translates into CASTQSGTGLYEQYV.

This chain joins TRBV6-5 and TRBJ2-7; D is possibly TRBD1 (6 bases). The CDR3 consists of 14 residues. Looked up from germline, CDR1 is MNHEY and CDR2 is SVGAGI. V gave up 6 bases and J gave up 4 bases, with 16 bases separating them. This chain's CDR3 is CASSPGQRVYEQYF. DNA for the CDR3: TGTGCCAGCAGCCCCGGACAGAGAGTTTACGAGCAGTACTTC.

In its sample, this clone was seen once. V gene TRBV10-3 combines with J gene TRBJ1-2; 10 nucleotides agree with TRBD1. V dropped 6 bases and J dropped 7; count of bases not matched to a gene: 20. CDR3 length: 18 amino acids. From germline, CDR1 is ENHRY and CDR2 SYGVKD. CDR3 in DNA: TGTGCCATCAGACTGACAGGGGGCGTGCAGGCCGAGAATTCTGGCTACACCTTC. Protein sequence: CAIRLTGGVQAENSGYTF.

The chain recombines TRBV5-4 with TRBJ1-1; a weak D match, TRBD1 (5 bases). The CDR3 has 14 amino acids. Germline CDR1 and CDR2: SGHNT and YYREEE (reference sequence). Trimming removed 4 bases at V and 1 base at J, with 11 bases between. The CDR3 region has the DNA TGTGCCAGCAGCGCAGACAGTTCGAACACTGAAGCTTTCTTT. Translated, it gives CASSADSSNTEAFF.

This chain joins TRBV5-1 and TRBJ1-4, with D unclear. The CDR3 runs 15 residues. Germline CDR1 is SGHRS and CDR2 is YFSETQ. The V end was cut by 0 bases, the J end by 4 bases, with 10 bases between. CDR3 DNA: TGCGCCAGCAGCTTGGGACGGAGTCTTAATGAAAAACTGTTTTTT. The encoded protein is CASSLGRSLNEKLFF. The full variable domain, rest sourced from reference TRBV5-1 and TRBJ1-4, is KAGVTQTPRYLIKTRGQQVTLSCSPISGHRSVSWYQQTPGQGLQFLFEYFSETQRNKGNFPGRFSGRQFSNSRSEMNVSTLELGDSALYLCASSLGRSLNEKLFFGSGTQLSVL.

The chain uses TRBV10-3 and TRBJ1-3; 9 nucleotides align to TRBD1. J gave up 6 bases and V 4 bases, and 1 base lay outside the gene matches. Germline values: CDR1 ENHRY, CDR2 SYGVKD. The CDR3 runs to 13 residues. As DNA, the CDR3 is TGTGCCATCAGTGGGACAGGGGAAAACACCATATATTTT. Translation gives CAISGTGENTIYF.

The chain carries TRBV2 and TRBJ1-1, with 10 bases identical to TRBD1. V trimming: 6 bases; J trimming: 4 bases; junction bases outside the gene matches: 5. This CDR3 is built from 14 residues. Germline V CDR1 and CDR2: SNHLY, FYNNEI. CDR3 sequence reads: CASRWTGGSTEAFF. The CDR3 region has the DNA TGTGCCAGCAGGTGGACAGGGGGGAGCACTGAAGCTTTCTTT.

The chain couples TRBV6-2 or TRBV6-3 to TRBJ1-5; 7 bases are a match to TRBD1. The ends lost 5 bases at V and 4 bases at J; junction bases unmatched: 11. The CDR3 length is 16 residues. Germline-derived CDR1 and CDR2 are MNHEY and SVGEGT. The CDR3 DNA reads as TGTGCCAGCAGTCGAGGACCCGACAGGGTAAATCAGCCCCAGCATTTT. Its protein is CASSRGPDRVNQPQHF.

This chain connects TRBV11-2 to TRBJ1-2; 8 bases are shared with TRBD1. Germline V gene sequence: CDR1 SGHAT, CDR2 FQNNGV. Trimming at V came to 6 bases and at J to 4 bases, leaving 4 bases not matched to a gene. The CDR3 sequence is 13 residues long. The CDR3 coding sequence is TGTGCCAGCAGGCTGACAGGGGCCTATGGCTACACCTTC. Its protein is CASRLTGAYGYTF. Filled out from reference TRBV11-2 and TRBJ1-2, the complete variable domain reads EAGVAQSPRYKIIEKRQSVAFWCNPISGHATLYWYQQILGQGPKLLIQFQNNGVVDDSQLPKDRFSAERLKGVDSTLKIQPAKLEDSAVYLCASRLTGAYGYTFGSGTRLTVV.

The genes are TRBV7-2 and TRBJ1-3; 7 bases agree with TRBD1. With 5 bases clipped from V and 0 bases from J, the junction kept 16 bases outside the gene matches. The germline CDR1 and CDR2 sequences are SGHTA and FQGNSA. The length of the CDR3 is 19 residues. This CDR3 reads CASSRKGWDSLRSGNTIYF. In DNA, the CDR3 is TGTGCCAGCAGCCGGAAGGGTTGGGACAGCCTACGCTCTGGAAACACCATATATTTT.

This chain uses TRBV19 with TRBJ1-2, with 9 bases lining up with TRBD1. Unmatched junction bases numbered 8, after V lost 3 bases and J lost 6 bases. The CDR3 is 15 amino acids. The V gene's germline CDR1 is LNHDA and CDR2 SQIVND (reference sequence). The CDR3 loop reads CASSIRSGQGDGYTF. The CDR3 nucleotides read TGTGCCAGTAGTATTCGATCGGGACAGGGTGATGGCTACACCTTC.

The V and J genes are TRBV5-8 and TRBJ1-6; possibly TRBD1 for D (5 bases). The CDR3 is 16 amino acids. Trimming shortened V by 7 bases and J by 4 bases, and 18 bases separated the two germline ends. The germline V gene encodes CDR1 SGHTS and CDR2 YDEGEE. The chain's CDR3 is CASGRSPGLYNSPLHF. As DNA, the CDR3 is TGTGCCAGCGGACGGTCCCCAGGGCTGTATAATTCACCCCTCCACTTT.

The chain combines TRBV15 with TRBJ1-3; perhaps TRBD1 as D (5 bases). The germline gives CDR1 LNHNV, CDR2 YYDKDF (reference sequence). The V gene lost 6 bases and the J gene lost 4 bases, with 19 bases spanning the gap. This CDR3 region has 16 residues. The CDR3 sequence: CATRMGGLFSGNTIYF. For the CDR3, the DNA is TGTGCCACCAGGATGGGGGGATTATTTTCCGGAAACACCATATATTTT.

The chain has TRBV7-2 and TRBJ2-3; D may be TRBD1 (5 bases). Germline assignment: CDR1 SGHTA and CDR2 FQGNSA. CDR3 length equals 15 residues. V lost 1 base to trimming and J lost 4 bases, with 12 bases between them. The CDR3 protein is CASSLEGVGADTQYF. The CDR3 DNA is TGTGCCAGCAGCTTAGAAGGTGTAGGGGCAGATACGCAGTATTTT.

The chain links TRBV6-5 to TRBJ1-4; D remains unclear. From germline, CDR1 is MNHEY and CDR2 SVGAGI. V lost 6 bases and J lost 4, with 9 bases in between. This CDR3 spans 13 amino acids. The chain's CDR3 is CASRHEFNEKLFF. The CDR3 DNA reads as TGTGCCAGCAGGCACGAGTTTAATGAAAAACTGTTTTTT.

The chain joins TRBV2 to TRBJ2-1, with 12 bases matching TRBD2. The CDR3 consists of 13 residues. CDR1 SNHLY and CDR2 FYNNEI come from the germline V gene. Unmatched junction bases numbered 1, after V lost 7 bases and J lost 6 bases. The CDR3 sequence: CASKTSGGNEQFF. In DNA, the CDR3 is TGTGCCAGCAAGACTAGCGGGGGCAATGAGCAGTTCTTC.

The CDR3 loop reads CSVVGEQGASRDTQYF. For the CDR3, the DNA is TGCAGCGTTGTGGGTGAGCAGGGGGCGTCGAGAGATACGCAGTATTTT. The rearrangement uses TRBV29-1 and TRBJ2-3, with 8 bases aligning to TRBD1. The germline V gene encodes CDR1 SQVTM and CDR2 ANQGSEA. The CDR3 is made up of 16 amino acids. J lost 5 bases, V lost 4 bases, and 14 bases had no gene match.

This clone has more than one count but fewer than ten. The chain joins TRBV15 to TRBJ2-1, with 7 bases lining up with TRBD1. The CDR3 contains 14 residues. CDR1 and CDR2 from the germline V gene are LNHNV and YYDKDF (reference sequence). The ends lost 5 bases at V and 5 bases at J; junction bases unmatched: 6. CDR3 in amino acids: CATSRGTVNNEQFF. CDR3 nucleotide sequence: TGTGCCACCAGCCGAGGGACAGTAAACAATGAGCAGTTCTTC.